This is a list of T cell receptor beta chains from one sample in a study of shared clonotypes between healthy human individuals. Assay used: immunoSEQ multiplex PCR; TCRdb lists only in-frame clones, some missing. The data show 2,500,000 or so clones, 80% to 95% seen once. The specimen was naive CD4+ T cells from PBMCs. The receptors come from a man younger than 30 in good health. Some clones in this sample may be carry-over from other donors' samples. The CDR3 runs from the conserved cysteine through the conserved F or W. Each record gives: CDR3 DNA, CDR3 protein, V gene, clone size, D gene, J gene. D genes are given only for firm matches. Not every row has a clone size; where given, it reads once, few, many or a size class.

TGTGCCAGCAGTTTGGTGCGGGGGACGGATGGCTACACCTTC	CASSLVRGTDGYTF	TRBV27	.	.	TRBJ1-2
TGTGCCAGCAGTCCAGGGTCAGAGACCCAGTACTTC	CASSPGSETQYF	TRBV6-6	.	.	TRBJ2-5
TGTGCCAGCTCGGACAGCGTTGGAAATACTGAAGCTTTCTTT	CASSDSVGNTEAFF	TRBV18	.	.	TRBJ1-1
TGTGCCAGCAGCGCTGCTAGCGGCACATCCTACAATGAGCAGTTCTTC	CASSAASGTSYNEQFF	TRBV9	.	TRBD2	TRBJ2-1
TGTGCCAGCAGTTTCGAGTTTTCCTACGAGCAGTACTTC	CASSFEFSYEQYF	TRBV28	.	.	TRBJ2-7
TGCGCCAGCAGCCAAGCGGGGACAGGGCACACAAGTGGCCAGTACTTC	CASSQAGTGHTSGQYF	TRBV4-1	.	TRBD1	TRBJ2-5
TGTGCCAGCAGTTTATTGGGGGCTGGACGGGAGACCCAGTACTTC	CASSLLGAGRETQYF	TRBV27	.	.	TRBJ2-5
TGTGCCAGCAGTGAACTGTGGAACTCAGGGCAGTTCTTC	CASSELWNSGQFF	TRBV2	.	.	TRBJ2-1
TGTGCCAGCAGTGAAGAACCCTATAGCAATCAGCCCCAGCATTTT	CASSEEPYSNQPQHF	TRBV2	once	.	TRBJ1-5
TGTGCCAGCAGAATAACAGATTTCGAGCAGTACTTC	CASRITDFEQYF	TRBV6-1	.	.	TRBJ2-7
TGTGCCAGCAGGGGCTCGGGCACCTACGAGCAGTACTTC	CASRGSGTYEQYF	TRBV27	.	.	TRBJ2-7
TGTGCCAGCAGCCCATTTCGGGGCGCCGAGCAAGACAATGAGCAGTTCTTC	CASSPFRGAEQDNEQFF	TRBV21-1	.	.	TRBJ2-1
TGTGCCAGCAGCTTACAAGCGGGAGGCGAGCAGTACTTC	CASSLQAGGEQYF	TRBV7-3	.	TRBD2	TRBJ2-7
TGTGCCACCAGTCGGGGGACCTACAATGAGCAGTTCTTC	CATSRGTYNEQFF	TRBV15	.	.	TRBJ2-1
TGCGCCAGCAGCCGAGACAGGGACTCCTACAATGAGCAGTTCTTC	CASSRDRDSYNEQFF	TRBV5-1	.	TRBD1	TRBJ2-1
TGTGCCATCATGGCGGGAGGGACGAGAGGGGCCAACGTCCTGACTTTC	CAIMAGGTRGANVLTF	TRBV10-3	.	TRBD2	TRBJ2-6
TGCGCCAGCAGCTTCCAGGACGGTGACACTGAAGCTTTCTTT	CASSFQDGDTEAFF	TRBV5-1	.	.	TRBJ1-1
TGTGCCAGCGGAGAGACCCAGTACTTC	CASGETQYF	TRBV6-5	.	.	TRBJ2-5
TGCGCCAGCAGCCAAGAGGGGGGACAGGGGAGGGATGAAAAACTGTTTTTT	CASSQEGGQGRDEKLFF	TRBV4-1	.	TRBD1	TRBJ1-4
TGCGCCAGCAGTGAGGGTGTCCACCATGCCTACAATGAGCAGTTCTTC	CASSEGVHHAYNEQFF	TRBV10-1	few	.	TRBJ2-1
TGTGCCAGCAGCTCAGGACAGCCTGAAGAGACCCAGTACTTC	CASSSGQPEETQYF	TRBV5-6	.	.	TRBJ2-5
TGTGCCAGTAGTATAGGGGTCGATACGCAGTATTTT	CASSIGVDTQYF	TRBV19	once	.	TRBJ2-3
TGTGCCAGCAGCTTAGGTATAGATACGCAGTATTTT	CASSLGIDTQYF	TRBV7-9	.	.	TRBJ2-3
TGTGCCAGCAGCTCCCCTGGAGGGAAGTACTCTGGGGCCAACGTCCTGACTTTC	CASSSPGGKYSGANVLTF	TRBV7-9	.	.	TRBJ2-6
TGCGCCAGCAGCTTGGTTGGTGTTAGCGGGGAGCTGTTTTTT	CASSLVGVSGELFF	TRBV5-1	.	.	TRBJ2-2
TGTGCCATCAGTGAGGTTTCCTCTGGAAACACCATATATTTT	CAISEVSSGNTIYF	TRBV10-3	.	.	TRBJ1-3
TGTGCCACATCCCGGGACAGAGCCCAAGAGACCCAGTACTTC	CATSRDRAQETQYF	TRBV19	.	TRBD1	TRBJ2-5
TGTGCCAGCAGGATCTTGGACGGGAGGGCCGGCGAGCAGTACTTC	CASRILDGRAGEQYF	TRBV7-2	.	TRBD2	TRBJ2-7
TGTGCCAGCAGTGTTACCGGGACTGTTGGCAATCAGCCCCAGCATTTT	CASSVTGTVGNQPQHF	TRBV2	.	.	TRBJ1-5
TGTGCCAGCAGCTCAGGGCGGGGATACAATGAGCAGTTCTTC	CASSSGRGYNEQFF	TRBV6-5	.	.	TRBJ2-1
TGTGCCAGCTCACCACTAGACAGCACAGATACGCAGTATTTT	CASSPLDSTDTQYF	TRBV18	.	.	TRBJ2-3
TGTGCCAGCAGTTTAGGGGGACAGCCTACTAACTATGGCTACACCTTC	CASSLGGQPTNYGYTF	TRBV28	.	TRBD1	TRBJ1-2
TGCGCCAGCAGCTTTGCAGCGAACTATGGCTACACCTTC	CASSFAANYGYTF	TRBV5-1	.	.	TRBJ1-2
TGCGCCAGCAGCTCCGGGAATAAGGGACTTCCGGATACGCAGTATTTT	CASSSGNKGLPDTQYF	TRBV5-1	.	.	TRBJ2-3
TGTGCCACCAGCAGAGCCAGGGGGCCGACTGAAGCTTTCTTT	CATSRARGPTEAFF	TRBV15	.	TRBD1	TRBJ1-1
TGTGCCAGCAGCCGCGGTCACCCCGGGGAGCTGTTTTTT	CASSRGHPGELFF	TRBV7-7	.	.	TRBJ2-2
TGTGCCAGCATCGTCATAAGAGGGTCAGGGGGCAATCAGCCCCAGCATTTT	CASIVIRGSGGNQPQHF	TRBV5-8	.	.	TRBJ1-5
TGTGCCAGCAGCCAAGAAGGTTGGAGGCTAGCGGGAGTTGGCTACGAGCAGTACTTC	CASSQEGWRLAGVGYEQYF	TRBV14	.	TRBD2	TRBJ2-7
TGCGCCAGCAGCCAAGAAGGACTATTTAGCGAGCAGTTCTTC	CASSQEGLFSEQFF	TRBV4-3	.	.	TRBJ2-1
TGTGCCAGCAGCCCCAGGGGGGGGACAGGGCGCTACGAGCAGTACTTC	CASSPRGGTGRYEQYF	TRBV7-2	.	TRBD1	TRBJ2-7
TGTGCCAGCAGTGAAGTAGTAGGGGACGGCTACACCTTC	CASSEVVGDGYTF	TRBV2	.	.	TRBJ1-2
TGTGCCAGCAGTTCACACAGGGCTCAGTTAGCAGATACGCAGTATTTT	CASSSHRAQLADTQYF	TRBV27	.	.	TRBJ2-3
TGTGCCAGCAGTTTAGCGCGGATGTACACTGAAGCTTTCTTT	CASSLARMYTEAFF	TRBV27	.	.	TRBJ1-1
TGTGCCAGCAGACTAGCGGGAGTCAGCCACGAGCAGTACTTC	CASRLAGVSHEQYF	TRBV28	.	TRBD2	TRBJ2-7
TGTGCCAGCAGCTCGGGGACAGCTAATGAAAAACTGTTTTTT	CASSSGTANEKLFF	TRBV5-6	.	TRBD1	TRBJ1-4
TGTGCCAGCAGTGTGGGACTAGCGGGGAGAGGTGGGTACGAGCAGTACTTC	CASSVGLAGRGGYEQYF	TRBV27	.	TRBD2	TRBJ2-7
TGCGCCAGCAGCCAAGCAGCATTGGGAACAGATACGCAGTATTTT	CASSQAALGTDTQYF	TRBV4-1	.	.	TRBJ2-3
TGTGCCAGTAGTTTTCTGACAGGGGAGGCCTACACCTTC	CASSFLTGEAYTF	TRBV19	.	TRBD1	TRBJ1-2
TGTGCCAGCTCTCCTGGCGGGGTTTACAATGAGCAGTTCTTC	CASSPGGVYNEQFF	TRBV7-9	.	.	TRBJ2-1
TGTGCCAGCAGTGAATGGGGGGTCCGGGGCTACACCTTC	CASSEWGVRGYTF	TRBV25-1	.	.	TRBJ1-2
TGTGCCAGCAGCTTAGCTAGCGGGGCCTACGAGCAGTACTTC	CASSLASGAYEQYF	TRBV7-3	.	TRBD2	TRBJ2-7
TGTGCCAGCAGTTCCGTTGGAGAGACCCAGTACTTC	CASSSVGETQYF	TRBV6-5	.	.	TRBJ2-5
TGCGCCAGCAGCCCGGGACAGGGTATTTATGATGGCTACACCTTC	CASSPGQGIYDGYTF	TRBV5-1	.	TRBD1	TRBJ1-2
TGTGCCAGCAGCGCTCGGACTAGCACAGATACGCAGTATTTT	CASSARTSTDTQYF	TRBV6-1	.	.	TRBJ2-3
TGTGCCAGCAGCGTAGCTACGGGCGGAAAAGAGACCCAGTACTTC	CASSVATGGKETQYF	TRBV9	once	.	TRBJ2-5
TGTGCCAGCAGCGTAGGGACCTTGGCGGGAAGGGCAGATACGCAGTATTTT	CASSVGTLAGRADTQYF	TRBV9	.	.	TRBJ2-3
TGTGCCAGCAGCTTAGGTATGGGCATATCAACCAATCAGCCCCAGCATTTT	CASSLGMGISTNQPQHF	TRBV7-3	once	.	TRBJ1-5
TGTGCCAGCAGTAGTGGTTTGGCATTCCTAGATCCCTACGAGCAGTACTTC	CASSSGLAFLDPYEQYF	TRBV25-1	.	.	TRBJ2-7